These 26 T cell receptor beta chains came from one sample sequenced in a study of cytomegalovirus exposure and HLA in healthy donors listed by TCRdb under 2017. The library was made by the immunoSEQ multiplex PCR assay. For the multiplex PCR, a mixture combining 60 forward primers for TCR Vbeta segments and 13 reverse primers for TCR Jbeta segments was used. The source is immuneACCESS, and TCRdb retained only in-frame sequences with V and J called. Part of the clones is not carried over; for the studies checked, unresolved V genes explain less than half of this, and the remainder is unexplained. This sample's table contains more than 90,000 clones. The top ten clonotypes cover 6.8% of the sample. The source material was PBMCs. All receptors come from a man aged 35 to 55 in good health and CMV-seropositive.

The chain carries TRBV14 and TRBJ2-7; D remains unclear. The germline gives CDR1 SGHDN, CDR2 FVKESK. V gave up 6 bases and J gave up 3 bases, with 12 bases separating them. The CDR3 consists of 13 residues. CDR3 protein: CASSPQIDYEQYF. DNA for the CDR3: TGTGCCAGCAGTCCCCAGATTGACTACGAGCAGTACTTC.

The V call is TRBV6-5, the J call TRBJ2-1; D gene uncertain. CDR1 MNHEY and CDR2 SVGAGI come from the germline V gene. The CDR3 runs to 16 residues. The V gene lost 0 bases and the J gene lost 4 bases, with 13 bases spanning the gap. CDR3 sequence: CASSYSELEDYNEQFF. The CDR3 DNA reads TGTGCCAGCAGTTACTCGGAGCTCGAAGATTACAATGAGCAGTTCTTC.

The genes are TRBV5-4 and TRBJ2-5, with 9 positions matching TRBD1. CDR3 size: 14 residues. Germline V CDR1 and CDR2: SGHNT, YYREEE (reference sequence). With V trimmed by 8 bases and J by 2 bases, 7 bases remained unmatched. The CDR3 protein is CASHLGQGQETQYF. CDR3 DNA: TGTGCCAGTCACCTGGGACAGGGACAAGAGACCCAGTACTTC.

The CDR3 spells CASSRGQETQYF. CDR3 nucleotides: TGTGCCAGCAGCAGGGGGCAAGAGACCCAGTACTTC. The genes are TRBV6-6 and TRBJ2-5, with 7 bases fitting TRBD1. The CDR3 extends over 12 amino acids. The V and J ends lost 6 bases and 2 bases, in that order; junction bases with no gene match: 0. CDR1 and CDR2 from the germline V gene are MNHNY and SVGAGI (reference sequence).

The chain has TRBV6-5 and TRBJ1-2; D might be TRBD1 (5 bases). The CDR3 consists of 13 residues. Germline assignment: CDR1 MNHEY and CDR2 SVGAGI. The V end was cut by 10 bases, the J end by 5 bases, with 17 bases between. The CDR3 DNA reads as TGTGCCACCTCGATGACAGTCCAATATGGCTACACCTTC. It encodes CATSMTVQYGYTF.

The chain employs TRBV2 and TRBJ2-7, with 10 bases that match TRBD2. Losses at the gene ends were 8 bases for V and 5 bases for J; bases not matched to a gene: 9. CDR1 is SNHLY and CDR2 is FYNNEI in the germline V gene. The CDR3 sequence is 14 residues long. In nucleotides, the CDR3 is TGTGCCAGCCAGGCTAGCGGGAGTTTGAACGAGCAGTACTTC. Amino acids: CASQASGSLNEQYF.

This sequence joins TRBV28 and TRBJ1-1; D is unresolved. Trimming removed 2 bases from V and 8 bases from J, with 6 bases in between. Germline lookup yields CDR1 MDHEN and CDR2 SYDVKM. This CDR3 contains 11 residues. The CDR3 here is CASSLSTEAFF. The CDR3 DNA follows: TGTGCCAGCAGTTTAAGCACCGAAGCTTTCTTT.

V usage is TRBV12-5 and J usage is TRBJ2-1, with TRBD1 matching over 7 bases. Trimming cost V 1 base and J 7 bases; bases outside gene matches: 19. Germline-derived CDR1 and CDR2 are LGHNT and FRNRAP. The CDR3 consists of 19 residues. CDR3 amino acids: CASGLALASRQGRWNEQFF. In DNA form, the CDR3 reads TGTGCTAGTGGTTTGGCACTTGCTTCACGACAGGGTAGGTGGAATGAGCAGTTCTTC. Full variable domain (outside the CDR3, taken from reference TRBV12-5 and TRBJ2-1): DARVTQTPRHKVTEMGQEVTMRCQPILGHNTVFWYRQTMMQGLELLAYFRNRAPLDDSGMPKDRFSAEMPDATLATLKIQPSEPRDSAVYFCASGLALASRQGRWNEQFFGPGTRLTVL.

The rearrangement joins TRBV7-2 to TRBJ1-1; tentatively, D is TRBD1 (6 bases). Germline assignment: CDR1 SGHTA and CDR2 FQGNSA. The CDR3 has 13 amino acids. With 5 bases removed from V and 2 bases from J, the gap between germline ends came to 9 bases. In nucleotides, the CDR3 is TGTGCCAGCAGCATGGACAGTAACACTGAAGCTTTCTTT. Encoded protein: CASSMDSNTEAFF.

V usage is TRBV2 and J usage is TRBJ2-5, with 7 bases fitting TRBD1. The DNA matches TRBJ2-7 better at its end, which makes the J call doubtful. The CDR3 is 15 residues long. Germline V lookup: CDR1 SNHLY, CDR2 FYNNEI. The CDR3 coding sequence is TGTGCCAGCAGAGGGCCGGGACAGAGGTCCTACGAGCAGTACTTC. This codes for CASRGPGQRSYEQYF.

The rearrangement uses TRBV4-1 and TRBJ1-2; D is perhaps TRBD1 (5 bases). This CDR3 is 17 amino acids long. Germline CDR1 MGHRA, CDR2 YSYEKL. V was cut by 0 bases and J by 0 bases, with 14 bases left in between. Here the CDR3 DNA reads TGCGCCAGCAGCCAAGATTGGGCAGGACACTCTAACTATGGCTACACCTTC. This encodes CASSQDWAGHSNYGYTF.

The genes are TRBV6-1 and TRBJ1-4, with 9 bases lining up with TRBD1. The germline CDR1 and CDR2 sequences are MNHNS and SASEGT. V lost 4 bases to trimming and J lost 4 bases; unmatched junction nucleotides: 1. The length of the CDR3 is 14 residues. The CDR3 DNA reads TGTGCCAGCAGTGCGACAGGGGGTAATGAAAAACTGTTTTTT. It translates to CASSATGGNEKLFF.

CDR3 protein: CASSFPGQRHSNQPQHF. CDR3 DNA: TGTGCCAGCAGCTTCCCAGGACAGAGGCATAGCAATCAGCCCCAGCATTTT. The V gene is TRBV7-9, the J gene TRBJ1-5, with D possibly being TRBD1 (6 bases). The CDR3 length is 17 residues. The germline V gene encodes CDR1 SEHNR and CDR2 FQNEAQ (reference sequence). The V and J ends lost 3 bases and 0 bases respectively, with 15 bases between them.

Concerning this clone: The identical CDR3 is also encoded by other nucleotide sequences in the sample. V is TRBV5-1 and J is TRBJ2-7; tentatively, D is TRBD2 (7 bases). The CDR3 runs 14 residues. CDR1 is SGHRS and CDR2 is YFSETQ in the germline V gene. V lost 0 bases and J lost 1, with 8 bases in between. This CDR3 is CASSLEGGSYEQYF. The CDR3 DNA follows: TGCGCCAGCAGCTTGGAGGGGGGGTCCTACGAGCAGTACTTC.

The chain employs TRBV5-1 and TRBJ2-5; 8 bases are shared with TRBD2. With 4 bases clipped from V and 3 bases from J, the junction kept 14 bases outside the gene matches. The germline CDR1 and CDR2 sequences are SGHRS and YFSETQ. CDR3 length equals 17 residues. The chain's CDR3 is CASSLKHGTRKKETQYF. The CDR3 DNA reads TGCGCCAGCAGCCTAAAGCACGGGACTAGAAAAAAAGAGACCCAGTACTTC.

The chain is built from TRBV7-2 and TRBJ2-1; tentatively, D is TRBD2 (6 bases). The CDR3 sequence is 14 residues long. The V end was cut by 1 base, the J end by 8 bases, with 12 bases between. Germline V CDR1 and CDR2: SGHTA, FQGNSA. CDR3 DNA: TGTGCCAGCAGCTTAGAGACTAGAGGCCATGAGCAGTTCTTC. It is translated as CASSLETRGHEQFF.

This rearrangement joins TRBV7-9 to TRBJ2-6; 8 positions agree with TRBD1. V shed 5 bases and J 0 bases; nucleotides not matched to a gene: 12. CDR3 length: 19 amino acids. The germline V gene encodes CDR1 SEHNR and CDR2 FQNEAQ (reference sequence). In DNA, the CDR3 is TGTGCCAGCAGCCCAGGGACAGGAGCTGGAGGCTCTGGGGCCAACGTCCTGACTTTC. This gives the protein CASSPGTGAGGSGANVLTF.

V is TRBV27 and J is TRBJ1-1; possibly TRBD1 for D (5 bases). Looked up from germline, CDR1 is MNHEY and CDR2 is SMNVEV (reference sequence). With 7 bases removed from V and 3 bases from J, the gap between germline ends came to 21 bases. The length of the CDR3 is 16 residues. The CDR3 coding sequence is TGTGCCAGCAACGCCGGGGGATTAGGACGGGACACTGAAGCTTTCTTT. Translated, it gives CASNAGGLGRDTEAFF.

As DNA, the CDR3 is TGCGCCAGCAGCTTGGCCCCCGTCGGAATGACAGCAACCTCCTACGAGCAGTACTTC. Translating it yields CASSLAPVGMTATSYEQYF. The chain combines TRBV5-1 with TRBJ2-7, with D perhaps matching TRBD1 (5 bases). Germline V gene lookup returns CDR1 SGHRS and CDR2 YFSETQ. This CDR3 has 19 residues. The V end was cut by 0 bases, the J end by 0 bases, with 22 bases between.

The genes are TRBV7-2 and TRBJ2-5, with a tentative D call TRBD2 (6 bases). Trimming took off 5 bases at V and 4 bases at J, with 11 bases between the two ends. The CDR3 runs 13 residues. Germline loops: CDR1 SGHTA, CDR2 FQGNSA. CDR3 DNA: TGTGCCAGCAGCCCCCGAGCGGGAGAGACCCAGTACTTC. This translates into CASSPRAGETQYF.

The V gene is TRBV5-6, the J gene TRBJ2-1; a possible D gene is TRBD1 (6 bases). The CDR3 extends over 18 amino acids. Germline V CDR1 and CDR2: SGHDT, YYEEEE. V was shortened by 4 bases and J by 3 bases, with 23 bases between the two germline ends. The CDR3 here is CASSHSLPTGIHYNEQFF. CDR3 nucleotides: TGTGCCAGCAGCCACAGCCTCCCGACAGGAATTCACTACAATGAGCAGTTCTTC.

This sequence joins TRBV7-9 and TRBJ2-1; possible D gene TRBD2, 6 bases. The V gene's germline CDR1 is SEHNR and CDR2 FQNEAQ (reference sequence). Trimming took 1 base from V and 8 from J, leaving 18 bases between them. The CDR3 has 16 residues. CDR3 sequence (DNA): TGTGCCAGCAGCTTAGGGGTAGGGAGGTATGCCGATGAGCAGTTCTTC. Amino acids: CASSLGVGRYADEQFF.

The chain employs TRBV6-1 and TRBJ2-1, with TRBD2 identical over 12 bases. This CDR3 comprises 18 residues. Germline assignment: CDR1 MNHNS and CDR2 SASEGT. V lost 2 bases to trimming and J lost 6 bases; unmatched junction nucleotides: 11. CDR3 sequence (DNA): TGTGCCAGCAGTGAACGGATTGGACTAGCGGGGAATGGCAATGAGCAGTTCTTC. Translation: CASSERIGLAGNGNEQFF.

This chain connects TRBV6-4 to TRBJ2-2; TRBD2 agrees at 13 bases. J lost 0 bases, V lost 4 bases, and 2 bases had no gene match. Germline CDR1 and CDR2: MRHNA and SNTAGT. This CDR3 has 17 residues. The CDR3 nucleotides read TGTGCCAGCAGTGGCGGGACTAGCGGGACGAACACCGGGGAGCTGTTTTTT. Protein: CASSGGTSGTNTGELFF.

The rearrangement joins TRBV7-9 to TRBJ1-5, with a possible D match to TRBD1 (5 bases). V was cut by 5 bases and J by 6 bases, with 17 bases left in between. The CDR3 contains 15 residues. Germline CDR1 SEHNR, CDR2 FQNEAQ (reference sequence). The CDR3 region has the DNA TGTGCCAGCAGCCGAGGGATCGGGGGTGCTCAGCCCCAGCATTTT. Protein sequence: CASSRGIGGAQPQHF. The variable domain in full, completed from reference TRBV7-9 and TRBJ1-5, reads DTGVSQNPRHKITKRGQNVTFRCDPISEHNRLYWYRQTLGQGPEFLTYFQNEAQLEKSRLLSDRFSAERPKGSFSTLEIQRTEQGDSAMYLCASSRGIGGAQPQHFGDGTRLSIL.

The V and J genes are TRBV27 and TRBJ2-7; possibly TRBD2 for D (5 bases). Trimming took off 2 bases at V and 0 bases at J, with 14 bases between the two ends. The CDR3 loop spans 16 amino acids. Germline CDR1 reads MNHEY; CDR2 reads SMNVEV (reference sequence). The CDR3 loop is CASSLTGSESSYEQYF. Here the CDR3 DNA reads TGTGCCAGCAGTTTAACGGGGTCAGAAAGCTCCTACGAGCAGTACTTC.